The T cell receptor beta chain under discussion was sequenced for a study of chemoradiotherapy in HPV16-positive cancers. Clones were read by immunoSEQ multiplex PCR, and TCRdb kept only the in-frame ones, dropping some. The data contain some 15,000 clones, around 88% of them seen just once; the ten biggest clones take up approximately 3.5%. Trimming pared 9 bases from V and 0 bases from J, leaving 10 bases between. The length of the CDR3 is 13 residues. Germline CDR1 reads SGHNT; CDR2 reads YYREEE (reference sequence). This clone was found once. The sequenced sample was blood, obtained from a patient who underwent chemoradiotherapy. This chain uses TRBV5-4 with TRBJ2-1, with D possibly matching TRBD1 (6 bases). The receptor comes from a human donor with HPV-associated anogenital cancer. The CDR3 protein is CATRQDSYNEQFF. CDR3 DNA sequence: TGTGCCACACGACAGGACTCCTACAATGAGCAGTTCTTC.